Listed below are T cell receptor beta chains from one sample, sequenced in a study of early T cells in non-severe SARS-CoV-2 infection. TCRdb re-analysed the 5' RACE reads in MiXCR, keeping a single row per CDR3 protein. This repertoire shows about 48,000 distinct CDR3 sequences, around 10% found once; its top ten account for 8% to 10%. The specimen sequenced was whole blood. These receptors originate from an adult who was a healthcare worker with PCR-confirmed SARS-CoV-2 infection or an uninfected control (not recorded which). Each CDR3 is given with its conserved first and last residue. A D gene is named only where the DNA matches it firmly. Size is stated for part of the rows, as once, few or many counts, or as a class when the clone is expanded.

d_call,clone_size,j_call,v_call,cdr3_nt,cdr3_aa
-,-,TRBJ2-5,TRBV2,TGTGCCAGCAGACTAGCAGGGCATCCCCTACAAGAGACCCAGTACTTC,CASRLAGHPLQETQYF
TRBD2,many,TRBJ2-5,TRBV3-1,TGTGCCAGCAGCCGACTAGCGGGAGAGGCGGAGACCCAGTACTTC,CASSRLAGEAETQYF
TRBD2,many,TRBJ2-3,TRBV12-3/TRBV12-4,TGTGCCAGCAGTTTATACAGCGGGAGAGGTGGAGATACGCAGTATTTT,CASSLYSGRGGDTQYF
TRBD1,many,TRBJ1-5,TRBV2,TGTGCCAGTTCGGACAGGGGCCATCAGCCCCAGCATTTT,CASSDRGHQPQHF
TRBD2,few,TRBJ2-7,TRBV5-6,TGTGCCAGCAGCTTTAGCGGGAACGCCTACGAGCAGTACTTC,CASSFSGNAYEQYF
-,many,TRBJ2-1,TRBV4-2,TGTGCCAGCAGCCAAGATCATCCTTTGAGCTCCTACAATGAGCAGTTCTTC,CASSQDHPLSSYNEQFF
TRBD2,many,TRBJ2-3,TRBV20-1,TGCAGTGCGAATCGGCGGGAGGGCCAGGATACGCAGTATTTT,CSANRREGQDTQYF
TRBD1,few,TRBJ2-3,TRBV6-5,TGTGCCAGCAGTTACACAGGAGCACAGGGGGCTAGAGATACGCAGTATTTT,CASSYTGAQGARDTQYF
TRBD1,many,TRBJ2-7,TRBV11-2,TGTGCCAGCAGCCCCGACAGGGTCTACGAGCAGTACTTC,CASSPDRVYEQYF
TRBD2,-,TRBJ2-2,TRBV29-1,TGCAGCGTTGGGACTAGCGGAAACACCGGGGAGCTGTTTTTT,CSVGTSGNTGELFF
-,many,TRBJ1-1,TRBV20-1,TGCAGTGCGCGCCTAGCGGGGGCGGAGAACACTGAAGCTTTCTTT,CSARLAGAENTEAFF
-,many,TRBJ2-1,TRBV14,TGTGCCAGCAGCCTCCTTCGGCAAGGCGAGCAGTTCTTC,CASSLLRQGEQFF
-,many,TRBJ2-1,TRBV3-1,TGTGCCAGCAGCCAAGTAGCGGACCATTTGAATGAGCAGTTCTTC,CASSQVADHLNEQFF
TRBD1,-,TRBJ2-7,TRBV5-5,TGTGCCAGCAGCCTGGGGACAACAGGGGGAATTTACGAGCAGTACTTC,CASSLGTTGGIYEQYF
-,-,TRBJ2-2,TRBV27,TGTGCCAGCAGTTCCTTTCAGGGGTTCGCCGGGGAGCTGTTTTTT,CASSSFQGFAGELFF
-,-,TRBJ1-1,TRBV3-1,TGTGCCAGCAGCCAAGCGTGGACACCGAACACTGAAGCTTTCTTT,CASSQAWTPNTEAFF
TRBD1,many,TRBJ1-5,TRBV27,TGTGCCAGCAAAAAAGGACAGGGCAGCAATCAGCCCCAGCATTTT,CASKKGQGSNQPQHF
TRBD2,-,TRBJ2-7,TRBV7-6,TGTGCCAGCAGCTTAGAGCCGGCTAGCGGGAGGGTAGAGCAGTACTTC,CASSLEPASGRVEQYF
-,-,TRBJ1-1,TRBV29-1,TGCAGCGTTTCAGACACTGAAGCTTTCTTT,CSVSDTEAFF
-,-,TRBJ2-7,TRBV12-3/TRBV12-4,TGTGCCAGCAGTTTCACAGCAGGGTTAATGTACGAGCAGTACTTC,CASSFTAGLMYEQYF
TRBD2,many,TRBJ2-1,TRBV5-1,TGCGCCAGCAGCTTGGGACTAGCGGGATCTGAGGGTGAGCAGTTCTTC,CASSLGLAGSEGEQFF
-,-,TRBJ2-2,TRBV7-2,TGTGCCAGCAGCTTAGGAAGAAACACCGGGGAGCTGTTTTTT,CASSLGRNTGELFF
TRBD2,few,TRBJ2-5,TRBV5-4,TGTGCCAGCAGCGCACGACTAGCGGGACACCAAGAGACCCAGTACTTC,CASSARLAGHQETQYF
-,-,TRBJ2-5,TRBV12-3/TRBV12-4,TGTGCCAGCAGTTTTAGGGCCCGGTACCAAGAGACCCAGTACTTC,CASSFRARYQETQYF
-,few,TRBJ2-7,TRBV27,TGTGCCAGCAGTCGGGCTCTAGAGTGGGACGAGCAGTACTTC,CASSRALEWDEQYF
TRBD2,few,TRBJ2-3,TRBV5-1,TGCGCCAGCAGCCCAGTAGTGGGACTAGCGGGAGACATGGATACGCAGTATTTT,CASSPVVGLAGDMDTQYF
-,many,TRBJ2-4,TRBV12-3/TRBV12-4,TGTGCCAGCAGTTTAAAAATGGTGGAAAACATTCAGTACTTC,CASSLKMVENIQYF
TRBD1,many,TRBJ2-1,TRBV28,TGTGCCAGCTGGACAGGGTCCAACAATGAGCAGTTCTTC,CASWTGSNNEQFF